These 8 T cell receptor beta chains were all obtained from the same sample, sequenced in a study of cytomegalovirus exposure and HLA in healthy donors (dated by TCRdb to about 2017). Library preparation employed the immunoSEQ multiplex PCR assay. For the multiplex PCR, a mixture combining 60 forward primers for TCR Vbeta segments and 13 reverse primers for TCR Jbeta segments was used. The source is immuneACCESS, and TCRdb retained only in-frame sequences with V and J called. Part of the clones is not carried over; for the studies checked, unresolved V genes explain less than half of this, and the remainder is unexplained. This sample has about 150,000 clones in its table, and over 65% of those were observed once. Jointly, the top ten make up 4% of the sample. Material: PBMCs. The receptors here all came from a woman between 40 and 55 years old in good health and CMV-seronegative.

The chain is built from TRBV2 and TRBJ2-3; 10 bases are shared with TRBD2. V was pared by 6 bases and J by 2 bases, with 8 bases of the junction left unmatched. There are 16 residues in the CDR3. Per the germline V gene, CDR1 is SNHLY and CDR2 is FYNNEI. The CDR3 region has the DNA TGTGCCAGCAGACAGAGCGGGGGGGCTTCCACAGATACGCAGTATTTT. This translates into CASRQSGGASTDTQYF.

This chain uses TRBV5-6 with TRBJ2-1, with D possibly TRBD1 on 6 matching bases. V was trimmed by 2 bases and J by 4 bases, leaving 7 bases between them. CDR1 and CDR2 from the germline V gene are SGHDT and YYEEEE. This CDR3 region has 13 residues. The CDR3 protein is CASSFQGYNEQFF. CDR3 in DNA: TGTGCCAGCAGCTTTCAGGGGTACAATGAGCAGTTCTTC.

The V gene is TRBV6-5, the J gene TRBJ1-5; TRBD1 agrees at 7 bases. This CDR3 has 15 amino acids. Germline V gene sequence: CDR1 MNHEY, CDR2 SVGAGI. With V trimmed by 4 bases and J by 1 base, 4 bases remained unmatched. CDR3 region: CASSFTGASNQPQHF. The CDR3 DNA reads TGTGCCAGCAGTTTCACAGGGGCGAGCAATCAGCCCCAGCATTTT.

V usage is TRBV5-1 and J usage is TRBJ1-4; unclear D gene. This CDR3 is built from 13 residues. Germline V gene sequence: CDR1 SGHRS, CDR2 YFSETQ. Trimming left V 5 bases short and J 6 bases short, with 11 bases between. The CDR3 DNA reads TGCGCCAGCAGTGTGCAGGTGGATGAAAAACTGTTTTTT. Its protein product is CASSVQVDEKLFF.

About this clone: Relative to the germline gene, one junction end is altered; a read error may explain this. The J gene is TRBJ1-5, the V gene TRBV5-1, with TRBD1 matching over 7 bases. The CDR3 is made up of 13 amino acids. Germline lookup yields CDR1 SGHRS and CDR2 YFSETQ. The CDR3: CASSGGGNQSQHF. DNA for the CDR3: TGCGCCAGCAGCGGAGGGGGCAATCAGTCCCAGCATTTT.

On this clone: A read error is likely, as this CDR3 ends without the conserved phenylalanine or tryptophan. This rearrangement joins TRBV4-1 to TRBJ1-5; D call uncertain. Germline V gene sequence: CDR1 MGHRA, CDR2 YSYEKL. CDR3 length: 12 residues. The V gene lost 1 base and the J gene lost 6 bases, with 4 bases spanning the gap. CDR3 sequence (DNA): TGCGCCAGCAGCCAAGGGAGTCAGCCCCAGCATGTT. Amino acids: CASSQGSQPQHV.

The gene calls are TRBV27 and TRBJ2-7; 9 bases align to TRBD2. V shed 0 bases, J shed 2 bases, and the junction held 8 bases outside the gene matches. The CDR3 spans 17 residues. CDR1 is MNHEY, CDR2 SMNVEV, per germline (reference sequence). CDR3 sequence reads: CASSLSGTGLAAYEQYF. DNA for the CDR3: TGTGCCAGCAGTTTATCCGGGACGGGACTAGCAGCCTACGAGCAGTACTTC.

The chain is built from TRBV6-5 and TRBJ2-5, with 9 bases identical to TRBD1. This CDR3 region has 12 residues. The junction had 8 bases not matched to a gene; V was cut back by 4 bases and J by 14 bases. Germline CDR1 and CDR2: MNHEY and SVGAGI. The CDR3 protein is CASSFRGDRAYF. The CDR3 region has the DNA TGTGCCAGCAGTTTCCGCGGGGACAGGGCCTACTTC.